The 8 T cell receptor beta chains below all came from one sample that was sequenced in a study of shared clonotypes between healthy human individuals (TCRdb year 2020). The library was generated by the immunoSEQ multiplex PCR assay. Imported from immuneACCESS, the table was reduced by TCRdb to in-frame sequences with V and J called. These copies leave out some clones; in studies compared against another copy, an unresolved V gene accounts for under half, and the cause of the remainder is not known. The sample contains some 2,100,000 clones, about 92% of them found a single time. The top ten clones comprise 1.7% of the sample. CD8 naive samples were CD45RO-negative cells positively selected for CCR7, giving a CD45RA+CCR7+ population that excluded TemRA cells. The specimen sequenced was naive CD8+ T cells from PBMCs. What this sample's cell subset or site label stands for: CD45RA+CCR7+. The receptors were sampled from a man aged 18 to 35 in good health. Some clones in this sample may be carry-over from other donors' samples.

This chain links TRBV19 with TRBJ2-7, with a possible D match to TRBD1 (6 bases). V dropped 1 base and J dropped 5 bases, with 9 bases sitting between them. Germline CDR1 is LNHDA and CDR2 is SQIVND (reference sequence). The CDR3 runs to 13 residues. This CDR3 is CASSIGRGNEQYF. As DNA, the CDR3 is TGTGCCAGTAGTATAGGCAGGGGCAACGAGCAGTACTTC.

In this sample, this clone turned up once. The J gene is TRBJ2-7, the V gene TRBV6-1, with D perhaps matching TRBD2 (5 bases). V dropped 4 bases and J dropped 4 bases, with 11 bases sitting between them. This CDR3 has 13 amino acids. Germline values: CDR1 MNHNS, CDR2 SASEGT. The CDR3 DNA reads as TGTGCCAGCAGTGTCGGCGGGTCGTACGAGCAGTACTTC. It encodes CASSVGGSYEQYF.

V gene TRBV6-1 combines with J gene TRBJ2-4, with 8 nucleotides matching TRBD2. Trimming at V came to 2 bases and at J to 12 bases, leaving 12 bases not matched to a gene. Looked up from germline, CDR1 is MNHNS and CDR2 is SASEGT. The CDR3 consists of 15 residues. The CDR3 region is CASSEWREAPFSQYF. The CDR3 nucleotides read TGTGCCAGCAGTGAATGGCGGGAGGCACCTTTCTCTCAGTACTTC.

This sequence joins TRBV27 and TRBJ2-1; 8 bases match TRBD2. The junction had 7 bases not matched to a gene; V was cut back by 6 bases and J by 3 bases. CDR1 is MNHEY and CDR2 is SMNVEV in the germline V gene (reference sequence). The CDR3 length is 15 residues. CDR3 protein: CASRLGAGVYNEQFF. The DNA for the CDR3 is TGTGCCAGCAGACTCGGAGCGGGGGTCTACAATGAGCAGTTCTTC.

The V gene is TRBV28, the J gene TRBJ2-3; possibly TRBD1 or TRBD2 for D (5 bases each). The germline gives CDR1 MDHEN, CDR2 SYDVKM. This CDR3 region has 15 residues. V lost 6 bases and J lost 2, with 15 bases in between. The chain's CDR3 is CASSSGPLLTDTQYF. The CDR3 nucleotides read TGTGCCAGCAGCTCGGGACCGCTTCTCACAGATACGCAGTATTTT.

The chain recombines TRBV28 with TRBJ1-5; D not resolved. This CDR3 contains 15 residues. CDR1 is MDHEN, CDR2 SYDVKM, per germline. V gave up 6 bases and J gave up 3 bases, with 15 bases separating them. DNA of the CDR3: TGTGCCAGCAGCCAAATAATGGGGTTCAATCAGCCCCAGCATTTT. Its translation: CASSQIMGFNQPQHF.

As for this clone: Additional DNA sequences in this sample encode the identical CDR3. This rearrangement joins TRBV28 to TRBJ1-1; perhaps TRBD1 as D (5 bases). V was pared by 3 bases and J by 1 base, with 6 bases between. Germline assignment: CDR1 MDHEN and CDR2 SYDVKM. The CDR3 is 13 amino acids. The CDR3 sequence is CASSLGGNTEAFF. The CDR3 DNA reads TGTGCCAGCAGTTTGGGGGGGAACACTGAAGCTTTCTTT.

This sequence joins TRBV2 and TRBJ2-7, with 10 bases that match TRBD2. The V gene end was trimmed by 8 bases and the J gene end by 4 bases; junction bases not matched to a gene: 11. CDR1 and CDR2 from the germline V gene are SNHLY and FYNNEI. The CDR3 has 15 amino acids. The DNA of the CDR3 is TGTGCCAGCCGAATTTCTAGCGGGAGAGTTTACGAGCAGTACTTC. As protein: CASRISSGRVYEQYF.